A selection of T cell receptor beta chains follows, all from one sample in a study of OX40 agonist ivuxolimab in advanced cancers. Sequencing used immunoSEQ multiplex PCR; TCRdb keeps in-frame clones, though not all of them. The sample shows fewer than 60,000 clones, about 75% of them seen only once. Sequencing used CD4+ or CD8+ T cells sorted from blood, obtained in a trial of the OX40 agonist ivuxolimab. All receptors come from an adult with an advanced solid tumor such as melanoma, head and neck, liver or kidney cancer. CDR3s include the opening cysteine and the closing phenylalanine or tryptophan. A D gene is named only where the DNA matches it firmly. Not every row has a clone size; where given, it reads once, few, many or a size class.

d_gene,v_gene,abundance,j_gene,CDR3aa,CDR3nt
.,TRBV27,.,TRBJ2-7,CASCQTPSRVPVSGGGYEQYF,TGTGCCAGCTGCCAAACCCCTTCTCGGGTACCTGTTAGCGGAGGGGGCTACGAGCAGTACTTC
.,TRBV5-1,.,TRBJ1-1,CASSLRTGGTEAFF,TGCGCCAGCAGCCTTCGGACTGGAGGGACTGAAGCTTTCTTT
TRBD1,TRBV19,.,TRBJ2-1,CASRIQGANNEQFF,TGTGCCAGTAGGATACAGGGGGCTAACAATGAGCAGTTCTTC
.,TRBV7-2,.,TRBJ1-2,CASSLAPTDSRRGYTF,TGTGCCAGCAGCTTAGCCCCGACAGACAGTCGTCGGGGCTACACCTTC
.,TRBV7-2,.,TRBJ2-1,CASSSPTRDPYNEQFF,TGTGCCAGCAGCTCACCGACTAGAGATCCCTACAATGAGCAGTTCTTC
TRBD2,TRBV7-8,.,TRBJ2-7,CASSSPRRSGSYEQYF,TGTGCCAGCAGCTCCCCCCGTAGGAGCGGGAGCTACGAGCAGTACTTC
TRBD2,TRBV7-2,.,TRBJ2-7,CASSSRTSGTIYEQYF,TGTGCCAGCAGCTCACGGACTAGCGGGACGATTTACGAGCAGTACTTC
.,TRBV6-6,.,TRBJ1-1,CASSYIAGNTEAFF,TGTGCCAGCAGTTACATCGCAGGGAACACTGAAGCTTTCTTT
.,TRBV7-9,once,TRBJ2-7,CASSLAGTDEQYF,TGTGCCAGCAGCTTAGCTGGGACGGACGAGCAGTACTTC
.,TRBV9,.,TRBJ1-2,CASSPPAGPHGYTF,TGTGCCAGCAGCCCTCCGGCAGGACCGCACGGCTACACCTTC
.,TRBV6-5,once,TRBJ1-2,CASSYSSGNYGYTF,TGTGCCAGCAGTTACTCGTCGGGGAACTATGGCTACACCTTC
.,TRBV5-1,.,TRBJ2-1,CASSFDRSYYNEQFF,TGCGCCAGCAGCTTCGACAGGTCATACTACAATGAGCAGTTCTTC
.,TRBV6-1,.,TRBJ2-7,CASLDESSYEQYF,TGTGCCAGTTTGGACGAGAGCTCCTACGAGCAGTACTTC
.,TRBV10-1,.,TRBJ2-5,CASSESFGAHAETQYF,TGCGCCAGCAGTGAGTCGTTCGGGGCCCACGCGGAGACCCAGTACTTC
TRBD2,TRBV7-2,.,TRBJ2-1,CASRRMGLAGGRNEQFF,TGTGCCAGCAGGCGAATGGGACTAGCGGGAGGGCGCAATGAGCAGTTCTTC
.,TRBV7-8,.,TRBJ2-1,CASSLGENNEQFF,TGTGCCAGCAGCTTAGGAGAAAACAATGAGCAGTTCTTC
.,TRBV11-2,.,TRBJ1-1,CASRQSFGEANTEAFF,TGTGCCAGCAGACAATCCTTCGGGGAGGCGAACACTGAAGCTTTCTTT
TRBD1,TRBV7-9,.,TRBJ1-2,CASSLGDSLLYGYTF,TGTGCCAGCAGCTTAGGGGACAGTCTCCTCTATGGCTACACCTTC
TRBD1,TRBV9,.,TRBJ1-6,CASSFGQGDSPLHF,TGTGCCAGCAGCTTCGGACAGGGAGATTCACCCCTCCACTTT
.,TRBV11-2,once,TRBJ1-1,CASSWMGTEAFF,TGTGCCAGCAGCTGGATGGGCACTGAAGCTTTCTTT
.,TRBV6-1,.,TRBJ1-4,CASSELGQNEKLFF,TGTGCCAGCAGTGAACTAGGGCAGAATGAAAAACTGTTTTTT
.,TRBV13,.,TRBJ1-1,CASSSGGGLSLDTEAFF,TGTGCCAGCAGTTCGGGGGGAGGGCTCAGCTTGGACACTGAAGCTTTCTTT
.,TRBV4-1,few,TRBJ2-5,CASSQDLETQYF,TGCGCCAGCAGCCAAGATCTTGAGACCCAGTACTTC
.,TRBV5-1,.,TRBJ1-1,CASSSDRSNTEAFF,TGCGCCAGCAGTTCCGACCGATCGAACACTGAAGCTTTCTTT
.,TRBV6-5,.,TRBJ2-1,CASSLTGTHSYNEQFF,TGTGCCAGCAGTTTAACCGGGACTCACTCCTACAATGAGCAGTTCTTC
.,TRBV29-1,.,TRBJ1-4,CSVEVDGAGAEKLFF,TGCAGCGTTGAAGTTGACGGGGCAGGGGCTGAAAAACTGTTTTTT
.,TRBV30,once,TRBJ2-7,CAWSAEGVRLYEQYF,TGTGCCTGGAGTGCCGAGGGGGTAAGGCTCTACGAGCAGTACTTC
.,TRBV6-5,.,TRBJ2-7,CASSYSTGQSSYEQYF,TGTGCCAGCAGTTACTCGACGGGACAAAGCTCCTACGAGCAGTACTTC
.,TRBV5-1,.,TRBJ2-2,CASSLAGTSNTGELFF,TGCGCCAGCAGCTTGGCCGGGACATCGAACACCGGGGAGCTGTTTTTT
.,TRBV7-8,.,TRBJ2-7,CASSLAGHEQYF,TGTGCCAGCAGCTTAGCGGGGCACGAGCAGTACTTC
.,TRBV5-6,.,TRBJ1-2,CASSSQGPRNYSYTF,TGTGCCAGCAGCTCACAGGGACCGCGGAACTATAGCTACACCTTC
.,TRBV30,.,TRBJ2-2,CAWKKQRYTGELFF,TGTGCCTGGAAGAAACAGAGATACACCGGGGAGCTGTTTTTT
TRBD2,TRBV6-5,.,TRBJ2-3,CASSYGGGGADTQYF,TGTGCCAGCAGTTACGGTGGGGGAGGGGCAGATACGCAGTATTTT
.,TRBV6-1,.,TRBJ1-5,CASSEQLNDRQNQPQHF,TGTGCCAGCAGTGAACAATTAAATGACAGGCAAAATCAGCCCCAGCATTTT
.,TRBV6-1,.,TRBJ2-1,CASSVTRPEYNEQFF,TGTGCCAGCAGTGTAACGAGACCCGAATACAATGAGCAGTTCTTC
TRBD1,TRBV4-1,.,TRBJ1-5,CASSQQGGFQPQHF,TGCGCCAGCAGCCAACAGGGGGGGTTTCAGCCCCAGCATTTT
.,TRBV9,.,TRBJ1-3,CASSVGRIGNTIYF,TGTGCCAGCAGCGTAGGGAGAATCGGAAACACCATATATTTT
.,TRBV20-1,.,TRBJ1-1,CSADVNTEAFF,TGCAGTGCCGATGTGAACACTGAAGCTTTCTTT